Below are 13 T cell receptor beta chains sequenced from a single sample in a study of beta chain features in type 1 diabetes. Findings and caveats of the study: Across all four CD4+ subsets, people with type 1 diabetes showed modestly shorter TCRB CDR3s.

The isolated RNA, all of it, was reverse transcribed, so expressed TCRB transcripts were what got sequenced. Data came from immunoSEQ multiplex PCR; TCRdb stores just in-frame clones and leaves some out. The sample includes about 660,000 clones, roughly an eighth of them seen just once. The antigens for these receptors are not known. The specimen was naive CD4+ T cells from blood. Source of these receptors: a man younger than 35 with type 1 diabetes.

The genes are TRBV5-4 and TRBJ2-5; D is ambiguous. Germline-derived CDR1 and CDR2 are SGHNT and YYREEE (reference sequence). The V end was cut by 3 bases, the J end by 4 bases, with 13 bases between. The CDR3 length is 14 residues. CDR3 sequence: CASSSTTGGETQYF. The CDR3 region has the DNA TGTGCCAGCAGCTCGACCACGGGTGGAGAGACCCAGTACTTC.

This clone was seen only a few times. The V call is TRBV7-9, the J call TRBJ2-1; D is undetermined. V was cut by 2 bases and J by 2 bases, with 13 bases left in between. The CDR3 sequence is 16 residues long. CDR1 and CDR2 from the germline V gene are SEHNR and FQNEAQ (reference sequence). In DNA, the CDR3 is TGTGCCAGCAGCTTACTTGGATACGAGACCTACAATGAGCAGTTCTTC. Translating gives CASSLLGYETYNEQFF.

This clone was counted only a few times. Additional DNA sequences in this sample encode the identical CDR3. This chain links TRBV5-1 with TRBJ2-7; 8 nucleotides agree with TRBD1. The ends lost 1 base at V and 2 bases at J; junction bases unmatched: 2. CDR3 length equals 14 residues. Germline V gene lookup returns CDR1 SGHRS and CDR2 YFSETQ. CDR3 nucleotide sequence: TGCGCCAGCAGCTTGACAGGGGGAACCTACGAGCAGTACTTC. Translating it yields CASSLTGGTYEQYF. The full variable domain, in which reference TRBV5-1 and TRBJ2-7 provide the parts outside the CDR3, is KAGVTQTPRYLIKTRGQQVTLSCSPISGHRSVSWYQQTPGQGLQFLFEYFSETQRNKGNFPGRFSGRQFSNSRSEMNVSTLELGDSALYLCASSLTGGTYEQYFGPGTRLTVT.

This clone came up a few times. The chain uses TRBV18 and TRBJ2-2; maybe TRBD2 (6 bases). Trimming removed 3 bases from V and 8 bases from J, with 16 bases in between. This CDR3 is built from 15 residues. The germline CDR1 and CDR2 sequences are KGHSH and LQKENI. The CDR3: CASSPTGAVVGELFF. The CDR3 DNA is TGTGCCAGCTCACCGACGGGAGCGGTGGTTGGGGAGCTGTTTTTT.

This clone was detected a few times. This rearrangement joins TRBV10-2 to TRBJ2-7; D unclear. This CDR3 is 15 amino acids long. V lost 1 base to trimming and J lost 3 bases, with 13 bases between them. Germline CDR1 and CDR2: WSHSY and SAAADI. CDR3 loop: CASSEWASPYYEQYF. CDR3 in DNA: TGCGCCAGCAGTGAGTGGGCTTCCCCCTACTACGAGCAGTACTTC.

In its sample, this clone was seen a few times. The chain combines TRBV19 with TRBJ2-3; D ambiguous. The germline CDR1 and CDR2 sequences are LNHDA and SQIVND (reference sequence). The V end lost 3 bases, the J end lost 6 bases, and 13 bases lay between the germline ends. CDR3 length: 14 residues. The CDR3 is CASSITVFSDTQYF. The CDR3 nucleotides read TGTGCCAGTAGTATTACAGTCTTCTCGGATACGCAGTATTTT.

The chain's CDR3 is CASSLIGSGSVAFF. In DNA, the CDR3 is TGTGCCAGCAGCTTAATTGGTTCGGGGAGCGTGGCGTTCTTC. The chain couples TRBV7-2 to TRBJ2-1, with TRBD2 as a possible D gene (5 bases). Germline V CDR1 and CDR2: SGHTA, FQGNSA. The CDR3 sequence is 14 residues long. V was cut by 2 bases and J by 15 bases, with 20 bases left in between. Combining the CDR3 with reference TRBV7-2 and TRBJ2-1 gives the whole variable domain GAGVSQSPSNKVTEKGKDVELRCDPISGHTALYWYRQSLGQGLEFLIYFQGNSAPDKSGLPSDRFSAERTGGSVSTLTIQRTQQEDSAVYLCASSLIGSGSVAFFGPGTRLTVL.

This chain links TRBV6-5 with TRBJ2-4; a possible D gene is TRBD1 (5 bases). The ends were cut back, 7 bases at V and 9 bases at J, with 22 bases in the middle. There are 15 residues in the CDR3. Germline-derived CDR1 and CDR2 are MNHEY and SVGAGI. CDR3 in amino acids: CASIYPGFGDGIQYF. The DNA of the CDR3 is TGTGCCAGCATCTACCCAGGGTTTGGGGATGGCATTCAGTACTTC.

This clone was counted a few times. The rearrangement uses TRBV19 and TRBJ2-1, with D possibly TRBD1 on 6 matching bases. The germline CDR1 and CDR2 sequences are LNHDA and SQIVND (reference sequence). The CDR3 spans 15 residues. V lost 7 bases and J lost 5, with 18 bases in between. For the CDR3, the DNA is TGTGCCAGTACTGACTCGGCAGGGGACCACAATGAGCAGTTCTTC. The encoded protein is CASTDSAGDHNEQFF. The entire variable domain, with the rest obtained from reference TRBV19 and TRBJ2-1, is as follows: DGGITQSPKYLFRKEGQNVTLSCEQNLNHDAMYWYRQDPGQGLRLIYYSQIVNDFQKGDIAEGYSVSREKKESFPLTVTSAQKNPTAFYLCASTDSAGDHNEQFFGPGTRLTVL.

The chain links TRBV7-2 to TRBJ2-5; 9 bases fit TRBD1. Germline-derived CDR1 and CDR2 are SGHTA and FQGNSA. V lost 0 bases, J lost 4 bases, and 6 bases stayed unmatched. The CDR3 consists of 16 residues. The CDR3 sequence: CASSLAGTGYGETQYF. Here the CDR3 DNA reads TGTGCCAGCAGCTTAGCTGGGACAGGGTACGGAGAGACCCAGTACTTC.

This clone was seen a handful of times. V gene TRBV6-1 combines with J gene TRBJ2-5; TRBD1 might be the D (6 bases). CDR3 size: 12 residues. V was cut by 6 bases and J by 4 bases, with 9 bases left in between. Germline V gene data show CDR1 as MNHNS and CDR2 as SASEGT. Here the CDR3 DNA reads TGTGCCAGCAGCCAGGGGCGAGAGACCCAGTACTTC. Encoded protein: CASSQGRETQYF.

This rearrangement joins TRBV18 to TRBJ2-4, with D unclear. This CDR3 is built from 12 residues. The germline V gene has CDR1 KGHSH and CDR2 LQKENI. Trimming took 6 bases from V and 16 from J, leaving 19 bases between them. CDR3 nucleotide sequence: TGTGCCAGCTCGAACCCAGCTAGAATCATTTACTTC. Translating gives CASSNPARIIYF.

This clone came up a few times. The rearrangement joins TRBV30 to TRBJ2-1; D is unresolved. The CDR3 covers 14 residues. Germline V gene sequence: CDR1 GTSNPN, CDR2 SVGIG (reference sequence). V was pared by 0 bases and J by 8 bases, with 14 bases between. The CDR3 nucleotides read TGTGCCTGGAGTGTAGATGTAGTCCGCGATGAGCAGTTCTTC. This sequence encodes CAWSVDVVRDEQFF.